Below are 27 T cell receptor beta chains sequenced from a single sample in a study of CD8 T cells in ankylosing spondylitis. TCRdb re-analysed the 5' RACE reads in MiXCR, keeping a single row per CDR3 protein. The sample has fewer than 400,000 distinct CDR3 sequences; about a fifth are singletons. No antigens are known for them. Study findings and constraints: Roughly 8 highly homologous variants made up a TCR beta motif, and this motif appeared characteristic of ankylosing spondylitis blood.

The specimen was blood, either unsorted or a sorted T cell fraction (not recorded which). The receptors come from a male donor with ankylosing spondylitis.

The V call is TRBV15, the J call TRBJ2-3; D is perhaps TRBD2 (6 bases). The CDR3 covers 16 residues. V shed 0 bases and J shed 4 bases, with 14 bases lying between them. Germline V lookup: CDR1 LNHNV, CDR2 YYDKDF (reference sequence). The CDR3 sequence: CATSRDWSGEADTQYF. The CDR3 DNA sequence: TGTGCCACCAGCAGAGATTGGTCGGGGGAAGCAGATACGCAGTATTTT.

The V and J genes are TRBV7-2 and TRBJ2-1; 8 bases agree with TRBD2. Unmatched junction bases numbered 6, after V lost 5 bases and J lost 3 bases. The CDR3 totals 15 residues. CDR1 and CDR2 from the germline V gene are SGHTA and FQGNSA. In DNA, the CDR3 is TGTGCCAGCAGCACCCTAGCGGGCCTCTACAATGAGCAGTTCTTC. Its translation: CASSTLAGLYNEQFF.

This clonotype was recorded a few times. The chain links TRBV20-1 to TRBJ2-1, with 7 positions matching TRBD1. With V trimmed by 6 bases and J by 7 bases, 9 bases remained unmatched. This CDR3 is 13 amino acids long. The V gene's germline CDR1 is DFQATT and CDR2 SNEGSKA (reference sequence). The CDR3 nucleotides are TGCAGTGCCCGCCCCGACAGGGTGAATGAGCAGTTCTTC. Translating it yields CSARPDRVNEQFF.

On this clonotype: Relative to the germline gene, one junction end is altered; a read error may explain this. The rearrangement links TRBV7-7 to TRBJ2-7; D is possibly TRBD1 or TRBD2 (5 bases each). Germline assignment: CDR1 SSHAT and CDR2 FNYEAQ (reference sequence). The CDR3 is made up of 13 amino acids. Here the CDR3 reads CASSPNAGSEQYF. The CDR3 coding sequence is TGTGCTAGCAGCCCGAATGCAGGGAGCGAGCAGTACTTC.

The gene calls are TRBV27 and TRBJ2-5; D ambiguous. The CDR3 runs 12 residues. Germline V gene lookup returns CDR1 MNHEY and CDR2 SMNVEV (reference sequence). Trimming took off 5 bases at V and 7 bases at J, with 11 bases between the two ends. CDR3 amino acids: CASSPTFGTQYF. The CDR3 nucleotides are TGTGCCAGCAGTCCCACTTTCGGGACCCAGTACTTC.

The sample holds a few counts of this clonotype. The chain combines TRBV5-1 with TRBJ1-2; D might be TRBD1 (5 bases). Trimming removed 3 bases at V and 2 bases at J, with 5 bases between. Germline V lookup: CDR1 SGHRS, CDR2 YFSETQ. The CDR3 runs 12 residues. CDR3 residues: CASSWDNYGYTF. DNA for the CDR3: TGCGCCAGCAGCTGGGACAACTATGGCTACACCTTC.

The rearrangement links TRBV18 to TRBJ2-7, with D perhaps TRBD2 (6 bases). Trimming shortened V by 11 bases and J by 1 base, and 12 bases separated the two germline ends. The V gene's germline CDR1 is KGHSH and CDR2 LQKENI. The CDR3 runs 12 residues. The CDR3 here is CAGGTTSYEQYF. The CDR3 DNA reads as TGTGCCGGAGGGACGACGTCCTACGAGCAGTACTTC.

The chain has TRBV20-1 and TRBJ2-7; 10 nucleotides agree with TRBD1. The J segment lost 3 bases and the V segment lost 5 bases, leaving 7 bases of the junction unmatched. The V gene's germline CDR1 is DFQATT and CDR2 SNEGSKA (reference sequence). The CDR3 length is 14 residues. In nucleotides, the CDR3 is TGCAGTGCTGACGGACAGGGGGTGTTCTACGAGCAGTACTTC. This encodes CSADGQGVFYEQYF.

The CDR3 reads CAWTRLAAYNEQFF. As DNA, the CDR3 is TGTGCCTGGACGAGACTAGCGGCCTACAATGAGCAGTTCTTC. The chain has TRBV30 and TRBJ2-1, with 9 bases fitting TRBD2. This CDR3 spans 14 amino acids. J lost 2 bases, V lost 4 bases, and 3 bases had no gene match. The germline gives CDR1 GTSNPN, CDR2 SVGIG (reference sequence).

This clonotype has more than one count but fewer than ten. The chain uses TRBV4-3 and TRBJ1-4; D may be TRBD1 (5 bases). Looked up from germline, CDR1 is LGHNA and CDR2 is YSLEER. This CDR3 has 13 amino acids. Trimming took 2 bases from V and 7 from J, leaving 8 bases between them. Written as DNA, the CDR3 is TGCGCCAGCAGCCAACATACAGGTGAAAAACTGTTTTTT. This translates into CASSQHTGEKLFF.

This rearrangement joins TRBV30 to TRBJ2-7; possible D gene TRBD1, 6 bases. V gave up 3 bases and J gave up 6 bases, with 12 bases separating them. In germline, CDR1 is GTSNPN, CDR2 SVGIG (reference sequence). The CDR3 extends over 12 amino acids. The CDR3 is CAWSRDTGEQYF. DNA of the CDR3: TGTGCCTGGAGCAGGGACACGGGCGAGCAGTACTTC.

The V and J genes are TRBV29-1 and TRBJ1-1; D is perhaps TRBD1 (5 bases). The CDR3 totals 14 residues. V was clipped by 6 bases and J by 8 bases, with 22 bases between them. Germline V CDR1 and CDR2: SQVTM, ANQGSEA. CDR3 in DNA: TGCAGCGTCCGAATGTCGGGACCAACAAGAGAAGCTTTCTTT. It translates to CSVRMSGPTREAFF. The full variable domain, its missing parts supplied by reference TRBV29-1 and TRBJ1-1, is SAVISQKPSRDICQRGTSLTIQCQVDSQVTMMFWYRQQPGQSLTLIATANQGSEATYESGFVIDKFPISRPNLTFSTLTVSNMSPEDSSIYLCSVRMSGPTREAFFGQGTRLTVV.

This chain links TRBV11-2 with TRBJ2-1; TRBD2 matches 11 bases. V gave up 4 bases and J gave up 7 bases; unmatched junction bases: 6. Germline CDR1 and CDR2: SGHAT and FQNNGV. This CDR3 has 15 amino acids. The CDR3 DNA reads TGTGCCAGCAGCTCACTAGCGGGAGTGGTTAATGAGCAGTTCTTC. Encoded protein: CASSSLAGVVNEQFF.

The rearrangement uses TRBV25-1 and TRBJ2-7; 11 nucleotides line up with TRBD2. The germline gives CDR1 MGHDK, CDR2 SYGVNS. J was trimmed by 4 bases and V by 3 bases; bases with no gene match: 2. The CDR3 contains 14 residues. This chain's CDR3 is CASSEVAGGYEQYF. Here the CDR3 DNA reads TGTGCCAGCAGTGAGGTAGCGGGAGGGTACGAGCAGTACTTC.

This rearrangement joins TRBV29-1 to TRBJ1-5; 7 bases fit TRBD1. Germline CDR1 reads SQVTM; CDR2 reads ANQGSEA. This CDR3 region has 13 residues. V shed 3 bases, J shed 3 bases, and the junction held 2 bases outside the gene matches. The CDR3 here is CSVETGFNQPQHF. The CDR3 nucleotides are TGCAGCGTTGAGACAGGGTTCAATCAGCCCCAGCATTTT.

The chain joins TRBV4-1 to TRBJ2-3; 8 bases agree with TRBD1. The CDR3 extends over 16 amino acids. Germline V gene lookup returns CDR1 MGHRA and CDR2 YSYEKL. The ends lost 0 bases at V and 0 bases at J; junction bases unmatched: 2. The CDR3 DNA sequence: TGCGCCAGCAGCCAAGATCGGACAGGGAGCACAGATACGCAGTATTTT. Translated: CASSQDRTGSTDTQYF.

CDR3 nucleotides: TGTGCCACCAGCAGAGATCCGGACGGGGAAGAGACCCAGTACTTC. This gives the protein CATSRDPDGEETQYF. The chain combines TRBV15 with TRBJ2-5, with D tentatively TRBD2 (5 bases). The germline CDR1 and CDR2 sequences are LNHNV and YYDKDF (reference sequence). Trimming shortened V by 0 bases and J by 3 bases, and 11 bases separated the two germline ends. The CDR3 is 15 residues long. The variable domain in full, completed from reference TRBV15 and TRBJ2-5, reads DAMVIQNPRYQVTQFGKPVTLSCSQTLNHNVMYWYQQKSSQAPKLLFHYYDKDFNNEADTPDNFQSRRPNTSFCFLDIRSPGLGDTAMYLCATSRDPDGEETQYFGPGTRLLVL.

This clonotype showed up just a few times. The chain recombines TRBV3-1 with TRBJ2-5; no clear D. V was cut by 1 base and J by 7 bases, with 7 bases left in between. CDR1 and CDR2 (germline): LGHDT, YNNKEL (reference sequence). This CDR3 region has 12 residues. This chain's CDR3 is CASSQVKGTQYF. DNA for the CDR3: TGTGCCAGCAGCCAAGTTAAGGGGACCCAGTACTTC.

This clonotype was observed a handful of times. This chain links TRBV2 with TRBJ2-3, with 9 positions matching TRBD2. The CDR3 is 15 amino acids. The germline CDR1 and CDR2 sequences are SNHLY and FYNNEI. V shed 4 bases, J shed 4 bases, and the junction held 6 bases outside the gene matches. CDR3 DNA: TGTGCCAGCAGTGTCTTTAGACTAGCGGCAGATACGCAGTATTTT. Amino acids: CASSVFRLAADTQYF.

This clonotype was counted ten times or more. V usage is TRBV2 and J usage is TRBJ1-1, with D unclear. The germline gives CDR1 SNHLY, CDR2 FYNNEI. The CDR3 covers 12 residues. Trimming cost V 6 bases and J 1 base, with 6 bases left between them. The CDR3 DNA reads as TGTGCCAGCAGCTGGGGGAACACTGAAGCTTTCTTT. It is translated as CASSWGNTEAFF.

This clonotype was picked up a small number of times. J is TRBJ2-1 and V is TRBV14, with D uncertain. Trimming removed 4 bases at V and 4 bases at J, with 23 bases between. Germline CDR1 SGHDN, CDR2 FVKESK. This CDR3 region has 18 residues. The CDR3 bases are TGTGCCAGCAGCCCTCTTTTCGCGAGCGCCCCGAGTTACAATGAGCAGTTCTTC. As protein: CASSPLFASAPSYNEQFF. The full variable domain, in which reference TRBV14 and TRBJ2-1 provide the parts outside the CDR3, is EAGVTQFPSHSVIEKGQTVTLRCDPISGHDNLYWYRRVMGKEIKFLLHFVKESKQDESGMPNNRFLAERTGGTYSTLKVQPAELEDSGVYFCASSPLFASAPSYNEQFFGPGTRLTVL.

The chain couples TRBV19 to TRBJ1-2; possible D gene TRBD1, 6 bases. The CDR3 has 14 residues. With 4 bases removed from V and 5 bases from J, the gap between germline ends came to 14 bases. Germline V gene data show CDR1 as LNHDA and CDR2 as SQIVND (reference sequence). As DNA, the CDR3 is TGTGCCAGTAGTACATTACAGGGAGGGTATGGCTACACCTTC. It translates to CASSTLQGGYGYTF.

The V call is TRBV12-3 or TRBV12-4, the J call TRBJ2-3, with TRBD2 matching 7 bases. V shed 6 bases and J 4 bases; nucleotides not matched to a gene: 10. The CDR3 is made up of 15 amino acids. CDR3 DNA sequence: TGTGCCAGCAGAAAAGCGGGACTCTCTTCAGATACGCAGTATTTT. Translated: CASRKAGLSSDTQYF.

This clonotype is a singleton in its sample. The V call is TRBV5-5, the J call TRBJ1-3, with D maybe TRBD1 (6 bases). CDR1 is SGHKS and CDR2 is YYEKEE in the germline V gene (reference sequence). The CDR3 is 15 amino acids. The V gene lost 1 base and the J gene lost 3 bases, with 11 bases spanning the gap. In DNA, the CDR3 is TGTGCCAGCAGCTTGAGGGGGGCGGTTGGAAACACCATATATTTT. Protein product: CASSLRGAVGNTIYF. The full variable domain, in which reference TRBV5-5 and TRBJ1-3 provide the parts outside the CDR3, is DAGVTQSPTHLIKTRGQQVTLRCSPISGHKSVSWYQQVLGQGPQFIFQYYEKEERGRGNFPDRFSARQFPNYSSELNVNALLLGDSALYLCASSLRGAVGNTIYFGEGSWLTVV.

This clonotype was seen more than once but under ten times. The V call is TRBV5-1, the J call TRBJ2-7; no clear D gene. Between the trimmed V and J ends, which lost 4 bases and 5 bases, there was a span of 19 bases. The germline CDR1 and CDR2 sequences are SGHRS and YFSETQ. The CDR3 contains 15 residues. The CDR3 DNA reads as TGCGCCAGCAGCAAGACCGGCCCCCGAACTAACGAGCAGTACTTC. Protein sequence: CASSKTGPRTNEQYF.

This clonotype came up a few times. The chain carries TRBV7-9 and TRBJ1-1; tentative D call: TRBD1 (6 bases). Trimming took 5 bases from V and 0 from J, leaving 16 bases between them. This CDR3 region has 16 residues. Germline values: CDR1 SEHNR, CDR2 FQNEAQ (reference sequence). CDR3 amino acids: CASSRDNPSMNTEAFF. In DNA, the CDR3 is TGTGCCAGCAGCCGGGACAACCCCAGCATGAACACTGAAGCTTTCTTT. Variable domain in full (rest from reference TRBV7-9 and TRBJ1-1): DTGVSQNPRHKITKRGQNVTFRCDPISEHNRLYWYRQTLGQGPEFLTYFQNEAQLEKSRLLSDRFSAERPKGSFSTLEIQRTEQGDSAMYLCASSRDNPSMNTEAFFGQGTRLTVV.

This chain connects TRBV5-1 to TRBJ2-3, with a weak D call TRBD1 (6 bases). The CDR3 loop spans 16 amino acids. The V and J ends lost 4 bases and 1 base respectively, with 16 bases between them. In germline, CDR1 is SGHRS, CDR2 YFSETQ. CDR3 in amino acids: CASSIGGRGGTDTQYF. CDR3 coding DNA: TGCGCCAGCAGCATCGGCGGCAGGGGAGGCACAGATACGCAGTATTTT.